Each of the 8 T cell receptor beta chains below was sequenced from the same sample in a study of blood T cells in healthy people across ages. With a J-beta primer mix and a sample-barcoded 5' primer, a second PCR ran about 6 to 11 cycles. Each CDR3 protein is one row after TCRdb ran MiXCR on the 5' RACE reads. The data contain about 640,000 distinct CDR3 sequences, about 30% of them singletons. Material for sequencing was blood. These TCRs come from a woman aged 80 or over in good health.

The V gene is TRBV20-1, the J gene TRBJ1-5; TRBD1 might be the D (5 bases). The V end was cut by 0 bases, the J end by 5 bases, with 14 bases between. Looked up from germline, CDR1 is DFQATT and CDR2 is SNEGSKA (reference sequence). This CDR3 has 15 residues. Here the CDR3 reads CSARDSSGGHQPQHF. Here the CDR3 DNA reads TGCAGTGCTAGAGATTCGAGTGGGGGACATCAGCCCCAGCATTTT.

This clonotype was seen repeatedly, ten times or more. The rearrangement links TRBV6-2 or TRBV6-3 to TRBJ2-7; D is unresolved. Deletions cut 2 bases from V and 3 bases from J, with 5 bases between. This CDR3 has 12 amino acids. CDR1 is MNHEY and CDR2 is SVGEGT in the germline V gene. CDR3 residues: CASSYMDYEQYF. The CDR3 DNA reads TGTGCCAGCAGTTACATGGACTACGAGCAGTACTTC.

This clonotype appeared a few times. This could be a read error, since a much larger clone is one nucleotide away. The V gene is TRBV6-6, the J gene TRBJ1-1, with D uncertain. V was shortened by 5 bases and J by 6 bases, with 7 bases between the two germline ends. The CDR3 has 11 residues. The germline gives CDR1 MNHNY, CDR2 SVGAGI (reference sequence). The CDR3 sequence is CASSRDAEAFF. CDR3 DNA: TGTGCCAGCAGTCGCGACGCTGAAGCTTTCTTT.

As to this clonotype: This sequence may be a read error, since a much larger clone differs from it by one base. The V and J genes are TRBV7-6 and TRBJ2-5; no definite D call. Germline CDR1 is SGHVS and CDR2 is FNYEAQ. With 1 base removed from V and 1 base from J, the gap between germline ends came to 7 bases. CDR3 length equals 14 residues. CDR3 in DNA: TGTGCCAGCAGCTTAGGGCTACCCCAAGAGACCCAGTACTTC. Translation: CASSLGLPQETQYF.

V is TRBV20-1 and J is TRBJ2-1; D may be TRBD2 (5 bases). Germline loops: CDR1 DFQATT, CDR2 SNEGSKA (reference sequence). CDR3 size: 20 residues. V dropped 3 bases and J dropped 0 bases, with 27 bases sitting between them. CDR3 loop: CSARSEVDYWRADSYNEQFF. The CDR3 region has the DNA TGCAGTGCTAGGAGCGAGGTCGACTACTGGCGGGCTGACTCCTACAATGAGCAGTTCTTC.

Concerning this clonotype itself: A clone one base away is much larger, so this may be a read error. V is TRBV6-6 and J is TRBJ1-5; D possibly corresponds to TRBD1 (5 bases). CDR3 length: 15 amino acids. The germline V gene has CDR1 MNHNY and CDR2 SVGAGI (reference sequence). The germline V and J ends were trimmed by 5 bases and 3 bases, with 14 bases remaining between them. For the CDR3, the DNA is TGTGCCAGCAGTCCCCAGACAGTTCTCAATCAGCCCCAGCATTTT. This codes for CASSPQTVLNQPQHF.

This clonotype was found a few times. The J gene is TRBJ1-1, the V gene TRBV7-2; 9 bases map to TRBD1. There are 15 residues in the CDR3. V shed 4 bases and J 6 bases; nucleotides not matched to a gene: 9. Looked up from germline, CDR1 is SGHTA and CDR2 is FQGNSA. CDR3 DNA sequence: TGTGCCAGCAGCTCCCAGACAGGGGGGTGGCCTGAAGCTTTCTTT. It translates to CASSSQTGGWPEAFF.

This clonotype has a count of ten or more. This chain links TRBV20-1 with TRBJ1-1, with D unresolved. The CDR3 extends over 14 amino acids. V dropped 5 bases and J dropped 1 base, with 14 bases sitting between them. CDR1 and CDR2 (germline): DFQATT, SNEGSKA (reference sequence). The CDR3 DNA reads TGCAGTGCTGGAACCTGGGAGCGGAACACTGAAGCTTTCTTT. Residues: CSAGTWERNTEAFF.